A selection of T cell receptor beta chains follows, all from one sample in a study of PD-1 blockade in classical Hodgkin lymphoma. Sequenced by immunoSEQ multiplex PCR; TCRdb stores in-frame clones only, minus some. This sample yields around 18,000 clones, of which roughly 65% are seen a single time; 2.5% belongs to the top ten. Sequences were derived from CD4+ T cells from blood, sampled before the fourth cycle of nivolumab. These receptors originate from a human donor with classical Hodgkin lymphoma. The CDR3 runs from the conserved cysteine through the conserved F or W. The D gene is left open where the match is weak. A clone size is listed for some rows: how often the clone was seen (once, few, many), or a class if it is expanded.

size	V	J	D	CDR3	DNA
-	TRBV9	TRBJ2-5	TRBD1	CASSVAPGQGQETQYF	TGTGCCAGCAGCGTAGCCCCGGGACAGGGCCAAGAGACCCAGTACTTC
-	TRBV7-9	TRBJ2-7	TRBD1	CASSLVGTGLREQYF	TGTGCCAGCAGCTTAGTTGGGACAGGGCTCCGCGAGCAGTACTTC
-	TRBV19	TRBJ1-4	-	CASSMSGTLNEKLFF	TGTGCCAGTAGTATGTCGGGGACCCTCAATGAAAAACTGTTTTTT
-	TRBV6-5	TRBJ2-3	TRBD1	CASSYRDRSTDTQYF	TGTGCCAGCAGTTACCGGGACAGGAGCACAGATACGCAGTATTTT
-	TRBV7-2	TRBJ2-7	-	CASSFGPYEQYF	TGTGCCAGCAGCTTCGGACCGTACGAGCAGTACTTC
-	TRBV5-1	TRBJ2-4	-	CASSNGSVAKNIQYF	TGCGCCAGCAGCAACGGATCTGTAGCCAAAAACATTCAGTACTTC
-	TRBV28	TRBJ2-1	TRBD1	CASGDSSTYNEQFF	TGTGCCAGCGGGGACAGCTCAACCTACAATGAGCAGTTCTTC
-	TRBV9	TRBJ2-3	-	CASSVVGGRTDTQYF	TGTGCCAGCAGCGTAGTTGGGGGTCGCACAGATACGCAGTATTTT
-	TRBV10-3	TRBJ2-7	TRBD2	CAISGGGDYEQYF	TGTGCCATCAGTGGGGGGGGAGACTACGAGCAGTACTTC
-	TRBV11-2	TRBJ2-7	-	CASSFGGYEQYF	TGTGCCAGCAGCTTTGGGGGCTACGAGCAGTACTTC
-	TRBV19	TRBJ2-1	-	CASSIDLPFRGEQFF	TGTGCCAGTAGTATAGATCTTCCCTTCCGAGGTGAGCAGTTCTTC
-	TRBV5-4	TRBJ1-6	-	CASSLGLGPPNSPLHF	TGTGCCAGCAGCTTGGGGTTAGGGCCCCCAAATTCACCCCTCCACTTT
few	TRBV2	TRBJ1-5	-	CASSEERGFNQPQHF	TGTGCCAGCAGTGAAGAGCGGGGCTTCAATCAGCCCCAGCATTTT
-	TRBV5-1	TRBJ1-1	-	CASSSWGEGTEAFF	TGCGCCAGCAGCTCCTGGGGGGAAGGGACTGAAGCTTTCTTT
-	TRBV19	TRBJ1-2	-	CASSPRGYGYTF	TGTGCCAGTAGCCCTCGAGGGTATGGCTACACCTTC
-	TRBV5-1	TRBJ2-1	TRBD1	CASSFRDRGQFSYNEQFF	TGCGCCAGCAGCTTCCGGGACAGGGGGCAATTTTCCTACAATGAGCAGTTCTTC
-	TRBV11-3	TRBJ1-1	-	CASSSPIAGMNTEAFF	TGTGCCAGCAGCTCCCCCATCGCGGGGATGAACACTGAAGCTTTCTTT
-	TRBV18	TRBJ1-2	TRBD1	CASSPRTGANYGYTF	TGTGCCAGCTCACCCCGGACAGGGGCGAACTATGGCTACACCTTC
few	TRBV5-1	TRBJ1-3	-	CASSVDNPSTGNTIYF	TGCGCCAGCAGCGTTGACAACCCGTCCACTGGAAACACCATATATTTT
-	TRBV18	TRBJ2-7	TRBD2	CASSPGRDDYEQYF	TGTGCCAGCTCACCGGGGAGGGATGATTACGAGCAGTACTTC
few	TRBV11-2	TRBJ1-1	-	CASSFTGSRNYMNTEAFF	TGTGCCAGCAGCTTTACAGGGTCCAGAAATTACATGAACACTGAAGCTTTCTTT
-	TRBV9	TRBJ2-1	TRBD2	CASSPSGRFSYNEQFF	TGTGCCAGCAGCCCTAGCGGGAGGTTCTCCTACAATGAGCAGTTCTTC
-	TRBV19	TRBJ1-5	-	CASSIKGQGTFGQPQHF	TGTGCCAGTAGTATTAAGGGCCAGGGGACTTTTGGTCAGCCCCAGCATTTT
-	TRBV29-1	TRBJ1-1	-	CSVSSGSKNTEAFF	TGCAGCGTTTCTTCTGGGAGTAAGAACACTGAAGCTTTCTTT
-	TRBV5-5	TRBJ1-1	-	CASSSRGGAEAFF	TGTGCCAGCAGCTCCAGGGGAGGTGCTGAAGCTTTCTTT
-	TRBV4-1	TRBJ2-1	TRBD2	CASSRPGTSVGQFF	TGCGCCAGCAGCCGCCCCGGGACTAGCGTTGGGCAGTTCTTC
once	TRBV7-6	TRBJ2-2	TRBD1	CASSLTTGATGELFF	TGTGCCAGCAGCTTAACGACAGGGGCCACCGGGGAGCTGTTTTTT
few	TRBV11-3	TRBJ2-7	TRBD2	CASSSGGGAISEQYF	TGTGCCAGCAGCTCGGGCGGGGGGGCCATTAGCGAGCAGTACTTC
-	TRBV9	TRBJ1-6	-	CASSVAGDSPLHF	TGTGCCAGCAGCGTAGCTGGGGATTCACCCCTCCACTTT
once	TRBV18	TRBJ1-1	-	CASSPLVETEAFF	TGTGCCAGCTCACCCCTGGTGGAGACTGAAGCTTTCTTT
-	TRBV6-1	TRBJ2-7	TRBD1	CASSERGRPYEQYF	TGTGCCAGCAGTGAAAGGGGGCGCCCGTACGAGCAGTACTTC
few	TRBV19	TRBJ1-2	-	CASSISQVYGYTF	TGTGCCAGTAGTATTTCACAGGTCTATGGCTACACCTTC
-	TRBV10-3	TRBJ1-1	-	CAIRRGTLLNTEAFF	TGTGCCATCAGGAGGGGGACTCTCTTGAACACTGAAGCTTTCTTT
-	TRBV5-1	TRBJ1-2	-	CASSTGGYGYTF	TGCGCCAGCAGTACGGGAGGCTATGGCTACACCTTC
-	TRBV5-1	TRBJ2-1	-	CASSLALSTRWDNEQFF	TGCGCCAGCAGCTTGGCCCTATCTACCCGATGGGACAATGAGCAGTTCTTC
-	TRBV4-1	TRBJ1-4	-	CASSQVGASYEKLFF	TGCGCCAGCAGCCAAGTCGGGGCCTCCTATGAAAAACTGTTTTTT
-	TRBV7-8	TRBJ2-7	TRBD2	CASSTRTSSSEQYF	TGTGCCAGCAGCACGAGGACTAGCTCTAGCGAGCAGTACTTC
-	TRBV11-2	TRBJ1-4	-	CASSLGASNEKLFF	TGTGCCAGCAGCTTAGGGGCCTCTAATGAAAAACTGTTTTTT
-	TRBV6-1	TRBJ1-2	TRBD1	CASRMDREYGYTF	TGTGCCAGCAGGATGGACAGGGAATACGGCTACACCTTC